This T cell receptor beta chain was captured in a study of cytomegalovirus exposure and HLA in healthy donors. Findings and caveats of the study: TRBV6-2, TRBV6-3 and some other V segments were excluded as indistinguishable.

From germline, CDR1 is SGHRS and CDR2 YFSETQ. Trimming removed 3 bases from V and 8 bases from J; junction bases left unmatched: 8. This CDR3 contains 14 residues. The study ran its PCR with 60 Vbeta and 13 Jbeta primers. Method: immunoSEQ multiplex PCR; TCRdb's copy keeps in-frame clones and lacks some. This sample has fewer than 350,000 clones; 80% to 90% occur once, and the top ten carry roughly 2.1%. Note on this clone: Its antigen is unidentified.

The sample taken for sequencing was PBMCs. The chain employs TRBV5-1 and TRBJ2-1; 7 bases agree with TRBD1. The source of this sequence is a woman aged 18 to 35 in good health and CMV-seronegative. CDR3 sequence: CASSSTGFYDEQFF. The DNA for the CDR3 is TGCGCCAGCAGCTCGACAGGGTTTTACGATGAGCAGTTCTTC.